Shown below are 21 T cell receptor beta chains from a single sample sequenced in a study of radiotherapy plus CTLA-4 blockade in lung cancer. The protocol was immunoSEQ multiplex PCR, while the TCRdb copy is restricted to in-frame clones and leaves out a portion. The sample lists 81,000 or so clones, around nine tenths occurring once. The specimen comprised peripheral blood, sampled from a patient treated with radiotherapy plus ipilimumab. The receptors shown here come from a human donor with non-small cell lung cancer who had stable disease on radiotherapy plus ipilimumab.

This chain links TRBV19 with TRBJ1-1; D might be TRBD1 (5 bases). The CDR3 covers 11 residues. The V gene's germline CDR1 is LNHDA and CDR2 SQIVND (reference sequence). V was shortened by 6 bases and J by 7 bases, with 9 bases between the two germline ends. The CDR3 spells CASRGRGEAFF. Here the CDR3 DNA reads TGTGCCAGTAGGGGACGGGGTGAAGCTTTCTTT.

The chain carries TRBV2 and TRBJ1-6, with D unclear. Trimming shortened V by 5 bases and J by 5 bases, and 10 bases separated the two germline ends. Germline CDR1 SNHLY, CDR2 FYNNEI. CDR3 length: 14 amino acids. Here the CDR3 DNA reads TGTGCCAGCAGTTCGGGGATGAATAATTCACCCCTCCACTTT. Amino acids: CASSSGMNNSPLHF.

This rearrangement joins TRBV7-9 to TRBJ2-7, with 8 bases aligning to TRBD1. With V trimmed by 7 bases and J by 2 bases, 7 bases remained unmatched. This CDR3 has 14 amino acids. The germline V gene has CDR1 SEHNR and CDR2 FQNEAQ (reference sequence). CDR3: CASIPDRVPYEQYF. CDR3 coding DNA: TGTGCCAGCATTCCGGACAGGGTCCCCTACGAGCAGTACTTC.

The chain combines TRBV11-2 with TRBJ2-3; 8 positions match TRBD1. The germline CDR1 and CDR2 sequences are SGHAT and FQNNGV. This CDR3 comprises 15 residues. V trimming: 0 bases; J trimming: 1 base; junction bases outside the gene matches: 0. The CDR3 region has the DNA TGTGCCAGCAGCTTAGACAGGGGGCGCACAGATACGCAGTATTTT. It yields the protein CASSLDRGRTDTQYF.

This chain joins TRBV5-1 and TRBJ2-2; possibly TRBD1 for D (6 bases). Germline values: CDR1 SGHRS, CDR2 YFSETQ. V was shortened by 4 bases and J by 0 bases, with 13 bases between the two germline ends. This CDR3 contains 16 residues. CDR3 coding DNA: TGCGCCAGCAGCCCATGGACAGACGCGAACACCGGGGAGCTGTTTTTT. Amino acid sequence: CASSPWTDANTGELFF.

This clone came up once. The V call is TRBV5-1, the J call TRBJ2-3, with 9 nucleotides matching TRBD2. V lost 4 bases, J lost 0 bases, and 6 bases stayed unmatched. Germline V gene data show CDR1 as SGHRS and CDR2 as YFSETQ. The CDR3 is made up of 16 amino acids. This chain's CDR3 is CASSTGTSSSTDTQYF. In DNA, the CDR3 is TGCGCCAGCAGCACCGGGACTAGCTCTAGCACAGATACGCAGTATTTT.

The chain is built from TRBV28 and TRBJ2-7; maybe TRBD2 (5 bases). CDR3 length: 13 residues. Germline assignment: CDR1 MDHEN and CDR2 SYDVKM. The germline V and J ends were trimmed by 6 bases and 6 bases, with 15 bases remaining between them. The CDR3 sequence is CASSPREVREQYF. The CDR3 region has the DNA TGTGCCAGCAGCCCCCGGGAAGTGCGCGAGCAGTACTTC.

In nucleotides, the CDR3 is TGTGCCAGCAGATGGACCCCACGGGCCAGCGAGCAGTACTTC. Translating it yields CASRWTPRASEQYF. The chain recombines TRBV6-5 with TRBJ2-7, with D unclear. The germline V gene encodes CDR1 MNHEY and CDR2 SVGAGI. V shed 6 bases and J shed 6 bases, with 18 bases lying between them. CDR3 length equals 14 residues.

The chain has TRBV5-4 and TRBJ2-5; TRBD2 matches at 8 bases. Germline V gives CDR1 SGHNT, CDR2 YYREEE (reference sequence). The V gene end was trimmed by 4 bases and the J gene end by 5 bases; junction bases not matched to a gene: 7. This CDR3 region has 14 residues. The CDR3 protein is CASSPSGQRETQYF. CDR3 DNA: TGTGCCAGCAGCCCTAGCGGGCAGAGGGAGACCCAGTACTTC.

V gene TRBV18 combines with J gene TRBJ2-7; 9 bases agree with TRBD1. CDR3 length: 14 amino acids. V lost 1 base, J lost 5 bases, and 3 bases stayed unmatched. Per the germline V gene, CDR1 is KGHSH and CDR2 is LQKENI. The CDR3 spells CASSPRDRVNEQYF. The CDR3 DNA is TGTGCCAGCTCACCACGGGACAGGGTGAACGAGCAGTACTTC.

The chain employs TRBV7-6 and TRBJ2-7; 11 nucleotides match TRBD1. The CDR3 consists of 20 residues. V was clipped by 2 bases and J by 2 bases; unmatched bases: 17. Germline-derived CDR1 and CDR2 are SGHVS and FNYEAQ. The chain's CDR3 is CASSLIGTGGLVGPTYEQYF. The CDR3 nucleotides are TGTGCCAGCAGCTTAATAGGGACAGGGGGACTGGTGGGCCCGACCTACGAGCAGTACTTC.

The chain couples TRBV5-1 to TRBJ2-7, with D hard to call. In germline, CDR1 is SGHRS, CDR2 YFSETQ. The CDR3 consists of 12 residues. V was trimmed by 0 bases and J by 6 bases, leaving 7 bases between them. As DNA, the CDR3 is TGCGCCAGCAGCTTGGCCGGTGGCGAGCAGTACTTC. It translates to CASSLAGGEQYF.

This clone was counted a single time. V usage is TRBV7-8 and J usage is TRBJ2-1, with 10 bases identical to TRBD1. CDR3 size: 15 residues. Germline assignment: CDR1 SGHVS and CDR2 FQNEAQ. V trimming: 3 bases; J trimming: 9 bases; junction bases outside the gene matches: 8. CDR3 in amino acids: CASSFDRGRRGEQFF. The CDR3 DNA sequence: TGTGCCAGCAGCTTCGACAGGGGGCGCAGAGGTGAGCAGTTCTTC.

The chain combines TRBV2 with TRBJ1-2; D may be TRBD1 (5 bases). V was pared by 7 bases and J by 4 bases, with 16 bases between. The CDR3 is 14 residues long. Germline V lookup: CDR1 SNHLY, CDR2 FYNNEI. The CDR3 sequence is CASTVLGAAYGYTF. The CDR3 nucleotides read TGTGCCAGCACTGTGCTAGGGGCAGCCTATGGCTACACCTTC.

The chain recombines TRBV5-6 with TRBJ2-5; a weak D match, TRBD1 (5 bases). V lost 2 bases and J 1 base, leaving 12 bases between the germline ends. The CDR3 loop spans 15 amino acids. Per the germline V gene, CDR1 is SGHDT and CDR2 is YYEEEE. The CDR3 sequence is CASSFAGLGQETQYF. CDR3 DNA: TGTGCCAGCAGCTTTGCAGGGTTGGGCCAAGAGACCCAGTACTTC.

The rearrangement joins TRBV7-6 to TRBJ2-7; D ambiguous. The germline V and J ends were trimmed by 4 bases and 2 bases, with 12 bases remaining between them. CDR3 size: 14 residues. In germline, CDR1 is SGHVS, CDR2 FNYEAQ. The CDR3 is CASSSNRAAYEQYF. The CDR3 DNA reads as TGTGCCAGCAGCTCCAACCGGGCCGCCTACGAGCAGTACTTC.

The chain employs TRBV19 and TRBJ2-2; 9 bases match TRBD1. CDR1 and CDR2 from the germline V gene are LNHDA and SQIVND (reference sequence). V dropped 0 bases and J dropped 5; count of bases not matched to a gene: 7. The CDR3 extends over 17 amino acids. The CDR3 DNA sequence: TGTGCCAGTAGTATAGAGGGGACAGGGTTAGGGACCGGGGAGCTGTTTTTT. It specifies CASSIEGTGLGTGELFF.

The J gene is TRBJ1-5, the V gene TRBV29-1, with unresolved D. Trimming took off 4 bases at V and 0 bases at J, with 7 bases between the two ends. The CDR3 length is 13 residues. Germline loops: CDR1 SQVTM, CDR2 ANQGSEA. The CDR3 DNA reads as TGCAGCGTTGGAGATAATAGCAATCAGCCCCAGCATTTT. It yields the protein CSVGDNSNQPQHF.

The CDR3 nucleotides are TGTGCCAGTAGTGTACAGGGGGCTCAGCCCCAGCATTTT. Translation: CASSVQGAQPQHF. The chain links TRBV19 to TRBJ1-5; TRBD1 matches at 9 bases. Germline CDR1 and CDR2: LNHDA and SQIVND (reference sequence). This CDR3 has 13 amino acids. V lost 5 bases, J lost 6 bases, and 2 bases stayed unmatched.

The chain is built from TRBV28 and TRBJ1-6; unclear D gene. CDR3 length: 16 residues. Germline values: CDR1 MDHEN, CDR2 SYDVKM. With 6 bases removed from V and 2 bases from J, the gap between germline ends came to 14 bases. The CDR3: CASRTHQAAYNSPLHF. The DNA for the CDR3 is TGTGCCAGCAGAACCCACCAAGCTGCCTATAATTCACCCCTCCACTTT.

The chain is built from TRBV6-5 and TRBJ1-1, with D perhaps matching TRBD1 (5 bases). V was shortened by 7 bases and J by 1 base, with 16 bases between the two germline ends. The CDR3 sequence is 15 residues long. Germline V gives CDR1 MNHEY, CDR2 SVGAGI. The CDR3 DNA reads TGTGCCAGCACACCGAGAGGGACCGCGAACACTGAAGCTTTCTTT. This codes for CASTPRGTANTEAFF.